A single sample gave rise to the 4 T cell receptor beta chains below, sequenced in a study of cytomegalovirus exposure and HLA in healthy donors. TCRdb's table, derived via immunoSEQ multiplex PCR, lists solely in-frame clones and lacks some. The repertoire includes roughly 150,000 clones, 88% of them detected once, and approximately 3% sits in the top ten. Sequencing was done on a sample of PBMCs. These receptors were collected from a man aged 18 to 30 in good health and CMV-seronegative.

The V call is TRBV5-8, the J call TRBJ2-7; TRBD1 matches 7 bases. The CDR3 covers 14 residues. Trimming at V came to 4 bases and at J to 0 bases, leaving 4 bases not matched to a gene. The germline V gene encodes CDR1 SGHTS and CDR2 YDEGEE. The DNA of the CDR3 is TGTGCCAGCAGCCACGCAGGGGGCTCCTACGAGCAGTACTTC. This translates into CASSHAGGSYEQYF.

CDR3 in DNA: TGCAGCGTTCGTCCTCTTGAAGAGACCCAGTACTTC. Translating gives CSVRPLEETQYF. The V gene is TRBV29-1, the J gene TRBJ2-5; D unresolved. CDR1 is SQVTM and CDR2 is ANQGSEA in the germline V gene. V was cut by 5 bases and J by 3 bases, with 10 bases left in between. CDR3 size: 12 residues.

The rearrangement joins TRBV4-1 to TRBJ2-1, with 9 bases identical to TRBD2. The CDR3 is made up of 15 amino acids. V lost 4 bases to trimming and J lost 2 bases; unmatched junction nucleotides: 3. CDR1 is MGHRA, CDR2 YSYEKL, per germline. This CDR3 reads CASSPLAGPYNEQFF. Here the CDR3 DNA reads TGCGCCAGCAGCCCCCTAGCGGGACCCTACAATGAGCAGTTCTTC.

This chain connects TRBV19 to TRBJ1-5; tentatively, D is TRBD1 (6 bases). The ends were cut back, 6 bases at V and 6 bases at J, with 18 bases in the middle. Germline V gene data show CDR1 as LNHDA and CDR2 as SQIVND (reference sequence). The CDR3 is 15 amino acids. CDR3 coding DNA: TGTGCCAGTAGCACTGGACAGATTGGGAGTCAGCCCCAGCATTTT. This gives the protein CASSTGQIGSQPQHF.